Described below is a single T cell receptor beta chain sequence and its context. TCRdb keeps only in-frame clones here, not all; method: immunoSEQ multiplex PCR. Among about 40,000 clones listed, 70% to 90% were seen once. These data belong to a study of blood T cell repertoires in COVID-19. In the study overall: Acute and convalescent COVID-19 samples came from the United States, Italy and Spain.

Germline values: CDR1 LGHDT, CDR2 YNNKEL (reference sequence). The CDR3 extends over 15 amino acids. Trimming took off 0 bases at V and 3 bases at J, with 12 bases between the two ends. This clonotype was sampled from a human donor in a cohort sampled during active COVID-19. The material sequenced was peripheral blood. This chain connects TRBV3-1 (or the pseudogene TRBV3-2) to TRBJ2-7; D not resolved. The CDR3 loop reads CASSQDRSPFYEQYF. In DNA form, the CDR3 reads TGTGCCAGCAGCCAAGATAGGAGCCCGTTCTACGAGCAGTACTTC.